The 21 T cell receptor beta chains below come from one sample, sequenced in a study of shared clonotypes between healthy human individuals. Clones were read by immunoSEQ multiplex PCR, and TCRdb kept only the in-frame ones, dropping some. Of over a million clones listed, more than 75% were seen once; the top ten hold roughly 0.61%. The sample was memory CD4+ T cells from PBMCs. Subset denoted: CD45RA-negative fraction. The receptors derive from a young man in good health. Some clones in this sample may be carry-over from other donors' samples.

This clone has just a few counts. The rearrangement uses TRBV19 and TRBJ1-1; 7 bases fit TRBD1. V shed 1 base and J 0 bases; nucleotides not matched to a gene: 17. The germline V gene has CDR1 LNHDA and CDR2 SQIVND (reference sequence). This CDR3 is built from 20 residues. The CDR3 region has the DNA TGTGCCAGTAGTATAGCCGGGACAGCCCTTGAACGGCTAATGAACACTGAAGCTTTCTTT. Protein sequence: CASSIAGTALERLMNTEAFF.

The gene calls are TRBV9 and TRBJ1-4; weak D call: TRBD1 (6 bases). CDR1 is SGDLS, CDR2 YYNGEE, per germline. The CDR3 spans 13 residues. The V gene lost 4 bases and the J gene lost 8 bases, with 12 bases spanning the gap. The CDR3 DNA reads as TGTGCCAGCAGCCCACTCAGGGGAGAAAAACTGTTTTTT. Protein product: CASSPLRGEKLFF.

CDR3 region: CASSQGEGEKLFF. For the CDR3, the DNA is TGTGCCAGCAGCCAAGGGGAAGGTGAAAAACTGTTTTTT. V gene TRBV4-2 combines with J gene TRBJ1-4; D remains unclear. Germline CDR1 LGHNA, CDR2 YNFKEQ. V lost 1 base, J lost 7 bases, and 7 bases lay in between. The CDR3 totals 13 residues.

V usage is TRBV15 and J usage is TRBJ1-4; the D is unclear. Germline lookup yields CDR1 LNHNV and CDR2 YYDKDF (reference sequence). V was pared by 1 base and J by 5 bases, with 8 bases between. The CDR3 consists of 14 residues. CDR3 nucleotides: TGTGCCACCAGCAGAGGTGCTAGGAATGAAAAACTGTTTTTT. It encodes CATSRGARNEKLFF.

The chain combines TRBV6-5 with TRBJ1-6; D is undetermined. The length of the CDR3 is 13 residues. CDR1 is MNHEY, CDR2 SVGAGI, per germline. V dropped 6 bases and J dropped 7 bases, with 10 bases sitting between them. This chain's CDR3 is CASSRTRNSPLHF. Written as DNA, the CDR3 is TGTGCCAGCAGCCGGACCCGAAATTCACCCCTCCACTTT.

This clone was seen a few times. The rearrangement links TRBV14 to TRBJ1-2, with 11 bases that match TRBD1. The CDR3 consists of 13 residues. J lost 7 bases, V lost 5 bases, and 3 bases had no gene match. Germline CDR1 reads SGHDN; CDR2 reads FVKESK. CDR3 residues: CASSEDRGLGYTF. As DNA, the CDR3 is TGTGCCAGCAGCGAGGACAGGGGGCTTGGCTACACCTTC.

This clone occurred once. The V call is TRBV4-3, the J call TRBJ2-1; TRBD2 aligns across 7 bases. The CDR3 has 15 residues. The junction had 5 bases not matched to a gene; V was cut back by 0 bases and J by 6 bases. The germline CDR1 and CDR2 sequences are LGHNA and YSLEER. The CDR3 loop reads CASSQEWRLANEQFF. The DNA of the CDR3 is TGCGCCAGCAGCCAAGAATGGCGACTAGCCAATGAGCAGTTCTTC.

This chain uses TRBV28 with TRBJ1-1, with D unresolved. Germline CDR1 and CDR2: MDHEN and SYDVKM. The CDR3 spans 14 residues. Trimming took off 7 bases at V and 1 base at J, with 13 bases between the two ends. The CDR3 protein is CASTGGSRNTEAFF. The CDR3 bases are TGTGCCAGCACCGGAGGGAGCCGGAACACTGAAGCTTTCTTT.

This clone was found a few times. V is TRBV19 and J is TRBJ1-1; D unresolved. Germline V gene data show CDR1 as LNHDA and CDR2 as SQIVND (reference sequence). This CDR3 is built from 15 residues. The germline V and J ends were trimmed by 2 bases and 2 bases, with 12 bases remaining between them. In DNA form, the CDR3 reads TGTGCCAGTAGTATAATCGATGGGAGTAACACTGAAGCTTTCTTT. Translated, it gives CASSIIDGSNTEAFF.

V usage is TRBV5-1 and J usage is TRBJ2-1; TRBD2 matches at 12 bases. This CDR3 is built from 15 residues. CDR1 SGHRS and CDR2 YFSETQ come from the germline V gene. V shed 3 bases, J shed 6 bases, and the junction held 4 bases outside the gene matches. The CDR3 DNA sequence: TGCGCCAGCAGCTATGGACTAGCGGGGCCCAATGAGCAGTTCTTC. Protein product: CASSYGLAGPNEQFF.

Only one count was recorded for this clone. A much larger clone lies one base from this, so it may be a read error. Here the CDR3 DNA reads TGTGCCAGCAGTCCTACCACAGGATTTAATGAAAAACTGTTTTTT. It codes for CASSPTTGFNEKLFF. The J gene is TRBJ1-4, the V gene TRBV6-5, with D perhaps matching TRBD1 (5 bases). The germline CDR1 and CDR2 sequences are MNHEY and SVGAGI. Trimming pared 5 bases from V and 4 bases from J, leaving 14 bases between. This CDR3 comprises 15 residues.

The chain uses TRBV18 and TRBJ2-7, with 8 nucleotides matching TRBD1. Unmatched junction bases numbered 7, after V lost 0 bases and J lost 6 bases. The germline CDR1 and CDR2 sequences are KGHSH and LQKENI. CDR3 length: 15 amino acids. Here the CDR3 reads CASSPPSGQGSEQYF. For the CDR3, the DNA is TGTGCCAGCTCACCACCCAGTGGACAGGGAAGCGAGCAGTACTTC.

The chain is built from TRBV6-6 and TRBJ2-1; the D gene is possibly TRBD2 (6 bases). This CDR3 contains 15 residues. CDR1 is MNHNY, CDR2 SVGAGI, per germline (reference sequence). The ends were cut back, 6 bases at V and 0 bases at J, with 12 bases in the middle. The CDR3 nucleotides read TGTGCCAGCAGGATTCTAGCGAGCTCCTACAATGAGCAGTTCTTC. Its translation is CASRILASSYNEQFF.

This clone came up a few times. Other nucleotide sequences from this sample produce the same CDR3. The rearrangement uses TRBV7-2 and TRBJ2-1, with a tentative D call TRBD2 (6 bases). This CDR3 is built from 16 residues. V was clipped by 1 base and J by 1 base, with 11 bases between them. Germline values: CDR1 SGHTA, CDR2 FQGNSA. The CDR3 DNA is TGTGCCAGCAGCTTAGGGTCCGGGACTTCCTACAATGAGCAGTTCTTC. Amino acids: CASSLGSGTSYNEQFF.

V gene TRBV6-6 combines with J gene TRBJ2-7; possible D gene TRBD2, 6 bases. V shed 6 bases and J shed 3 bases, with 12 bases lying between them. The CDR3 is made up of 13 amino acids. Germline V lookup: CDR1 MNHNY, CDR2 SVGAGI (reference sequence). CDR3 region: CASRMDYNYEQYF. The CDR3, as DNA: TGTGCCAGCAGGATGGACTATAACTACGAGCAGTACTTC.

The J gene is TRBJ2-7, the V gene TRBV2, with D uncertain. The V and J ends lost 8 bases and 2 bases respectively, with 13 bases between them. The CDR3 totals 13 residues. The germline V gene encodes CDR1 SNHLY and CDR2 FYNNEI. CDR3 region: CASVRPLAYEQYF. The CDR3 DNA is TGTGCCAGCGTTCGGCCCTTAGCCTACGAGCAGTACTTC.

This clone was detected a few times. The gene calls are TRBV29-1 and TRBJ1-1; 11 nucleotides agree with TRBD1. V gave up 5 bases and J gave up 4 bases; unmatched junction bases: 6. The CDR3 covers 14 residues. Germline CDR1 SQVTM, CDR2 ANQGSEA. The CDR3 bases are TGCAGCGTTACTGGGACAGGGGGTGGCACTGAAGCTTTCTTT. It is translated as CSVTGTGGGTEAFF.

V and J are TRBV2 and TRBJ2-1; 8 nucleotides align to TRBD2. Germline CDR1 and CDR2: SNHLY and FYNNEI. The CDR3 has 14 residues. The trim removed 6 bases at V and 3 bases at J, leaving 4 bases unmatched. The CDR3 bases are TGTGCCAGCAGGAGCGGGAGATTCTACAATGAGCAGTTCTTC. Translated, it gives CASRSGRFYNEQFF. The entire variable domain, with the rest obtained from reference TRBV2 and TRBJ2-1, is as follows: EPEVTQTPSHQVTQMGQEVILRCVPISNHLYFYWYRQILGQKVEFLVSFYNNEISEKSEIFDDQFSVERPDGSNFTLKIRSTKLEDSAMYFCASRSGRFYNEQFFGPGTRLTVL.

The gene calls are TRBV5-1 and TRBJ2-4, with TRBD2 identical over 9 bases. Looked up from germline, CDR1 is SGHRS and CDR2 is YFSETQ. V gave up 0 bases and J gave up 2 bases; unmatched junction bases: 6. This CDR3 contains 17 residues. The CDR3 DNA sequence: TGCGCCAGCAGCTTGGTTTCCGCGGGAGGGCCCAAAAACATTCAGTACTTC. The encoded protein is CASSLVSAGGPKNIQYF.

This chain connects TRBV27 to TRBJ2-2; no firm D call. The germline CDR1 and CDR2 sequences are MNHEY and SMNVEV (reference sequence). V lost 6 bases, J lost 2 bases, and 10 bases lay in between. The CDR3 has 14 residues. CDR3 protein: CASSNGFNTGELFF. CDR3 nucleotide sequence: TGTGCCAGCAGCAACGGGTTCAACACCGGGGAGCTGTTTTTT.

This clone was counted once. The CDR3 loop reads CASSSTSNYGYTF. The CDR3 coding sequence is TGTGCCAGCAGCTCGACGAGTAACTATGGCTACACCTTC. The V and J genes are TRBV7-9 and TRBJ1-2; D call uncertain. Trimming took off 4 bases at V and 1 base at J, with 7 bases between the two ends. CDR1 is SEHNR, CDR2 FQNEAQ, per germline (reference sequence). CDR3 length: 13 amino acids.